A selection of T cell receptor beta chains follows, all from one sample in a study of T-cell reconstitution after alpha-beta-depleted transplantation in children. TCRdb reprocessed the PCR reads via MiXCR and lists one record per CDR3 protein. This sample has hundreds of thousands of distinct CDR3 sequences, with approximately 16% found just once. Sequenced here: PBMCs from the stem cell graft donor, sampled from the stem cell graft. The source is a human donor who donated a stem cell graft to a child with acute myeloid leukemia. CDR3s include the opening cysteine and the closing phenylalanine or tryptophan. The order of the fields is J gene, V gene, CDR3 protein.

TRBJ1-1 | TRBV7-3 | CASSIMGFWVTEAFF
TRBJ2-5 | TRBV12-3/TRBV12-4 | CASSFPRQVKETQYF
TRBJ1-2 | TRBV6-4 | CASSGGGGGYTF
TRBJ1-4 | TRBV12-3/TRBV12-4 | CASGQPTNEKLFF
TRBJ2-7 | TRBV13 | CASSLTPGWTGTYEQYF
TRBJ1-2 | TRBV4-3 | CASSQDSQGYGYTF
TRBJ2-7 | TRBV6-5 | CASSPGTERYF
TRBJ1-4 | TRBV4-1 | CASSHVRLEKLFF
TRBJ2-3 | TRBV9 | CASSAQIATRTDTQYF
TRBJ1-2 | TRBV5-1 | CASSLDDRNYGYTF
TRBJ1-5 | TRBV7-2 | CASSLTWGHSQPQHF
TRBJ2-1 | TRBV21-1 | CASSFAGGNCYNEQFF
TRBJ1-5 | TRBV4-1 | CASSQASDYSNQPQHF
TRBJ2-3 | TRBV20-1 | CSARGDRDTQYF
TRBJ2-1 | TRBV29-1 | CSVALNEQFF
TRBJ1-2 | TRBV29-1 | CSVEGRVDGYTF
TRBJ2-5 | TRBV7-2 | CASSPGRASGRETQYF
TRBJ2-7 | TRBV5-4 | CASRTGTGEQYF
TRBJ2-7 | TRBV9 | CASSQQGANTYEQYF
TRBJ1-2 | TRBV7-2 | CASSLAAGNLYGYTF
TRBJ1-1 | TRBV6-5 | CASSYAPQVGSEAFF
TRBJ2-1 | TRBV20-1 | CSARAWSYNEQFF
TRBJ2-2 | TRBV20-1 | CSFQRRPGELFF
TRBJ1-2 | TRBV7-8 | CASSLEGDIYGYTF
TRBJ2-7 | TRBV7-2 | CASSFSLAGVKQYF